Following are 30 T cell receptor beta chains from one sample sequenced in a study of blood T cell repertoires in COVID-19. The data were produced by immunoSEQ multiplex PCR, yet TCRdb's version contains in-frame clones alone and is incomplete. Among approximately 450,000 clones listed, 80% to 90% were seen once. Sequenced sample: PBMCs or T cells enriched from blood (not recorded which). These receptors were obtained from a man aged 25 to 40 who had recovered from COVID-19.

The CDR3 here is CASSPRDNYEQYF. As DNA, the CDR3 is TGTGCCAGCAGCCCCCGGGACAACTACGAGCAGTACTTC. This chain uses TRBV11-3 with TRBJ2-7, with D perhaps TRBD1 (6 bases). Germline CDR1 is SGHNT and CDR2 is YENEEA. The germline V and J ends were trimmed by 5 bases and 3 bases, with 11 bases remaining between them. This CDR3 has 13 amino acids.

This rearrangement joins TRBV27 to TRBJ1-5, with a possible D match to TRBD1 (6 bases). Trimming cost V 6 bases and J 2 bases, with 14 bases left between them. CDR1 is MNHEY and CDR2 is SMNVEV in the germline V gene (reference sequence). This CDR3 has 15 residues. The CDR3 reads CASSPGERGNQPQHF. CDR3 coding DNA: TGTGCCAGCAGCCCAGGGGAGAGAGGCAATCAGCCCCAGCATTTT.

This chain uses TRBV28 with TRBJ1-2; no firm D call. This CDR3 has 12 residues. The germline gives CDR1 MDHEN, CDR2 SYDVKM. The ends were cut back, 1 base at V and 5 bases at J, with 5 bases in the middle. The CDR3 sequence is CASSLSSYGYTF. The DNA of the CDR3 is TGTGCCAGCAGTTTATCCTCTTATGGCTACACCTTC.

V and J are TRBV5-1 and TRBJ1-1; TRBD1 might be the D (5 bases). V was shortened by 0 bases and J by 1 base, with 10 bases between the two germline ends. The CDR3 is 15 amino acids. Germline CDR1 is SGHRS and CDR2 is YFSETQ. The CDR3 here is CASSLEWGANTEAFF. The CDR3 DNA sequence: TGCGCCAGCAGCTTGGAATGGGGCGCGAACACTGAAGCTTTCTTT.

The chain links TRBV3-1 (or the pseudogene TRBV3-2) to TRBJ2-2, with a tentative D call TRBD2 (5 bases). V was clipped by 4 bases and J by 4 bases, with 7 bases between them. The CDR3 spans 13 residues. Germline CDR1 LGHDT, CDR2 YNNKEL (reference sequence). The chain's CDR3 is CASSLRGTGELFF. Written as DNA, the CDR3 is TGTGCCAGCAGCCTACGGGGCACCGGGGAGCTGTTTTTT.

V is TRBV6-5 and J is TRBJ1-5; D unclear. The CDR3 runs 14 residues. Looked up from germline, CDR1 is MNHEY and CDR2 is SVGAGI. Trimming shortened V by 5 bases and J by 2 bases, and 10 bases separated the two germline ends. The CDR3 protein is CASSRGQGNQPQHF. Written as DNA, the CDR3 is TGTGCCAGCAGTCGAGGGCAAGGCAATCAGCCCCAGCATTTT.

The rearrangement links TRBV7-2 to TRBJ1-5, with unresolved D. The CDR3 consists of 16 residues. The ends were cut back, 0 bases at V and 4 bases at J, with 13 bases in the middle. CDR1 is SGHTA and CDR2 is FQGNSA in the germline V gene. This CDR3 is CASSLANTGWNQPQHF. Here the CDR3 DNA reads TGTGCCAGCAGCTTAGCTAACACCGGGTGGAATCAGCCCCAGCATTTT.

The chain employs TRBV28 and TRBJ1-3; no clear D. The V gene lost 4 bases and the J gene lost 0 bases, with 13 bases spanning the gap. The length of the CDR3 is 16 residues. Per the germline V gene, CDR1 is MDHEN and CDR2 is SYDVKM. CDR3 loop: CASSWLRESSGNTIYF. CDR3 DNA: TGTGCCAGCAGTTGGCTGCGGGAGAGCTCTGGAAACACCATATATTTT.

The CDR3 here is CASSLWTSGRIGTDTQYF. The CDR3 DNA is TGTGCCAGCAGCTTATGGACTAGCGGGAGGATCGGCACAGATACGCAGTATTTT. V and J are TRBV7-9 and TRBJ2-3; 14 nucleotides align to TRBD2. The CDR3 covers 18 residues. V gave up 2 bases and J gave up 1 base; unmatched junction bases: 5. Germline values: CDR1 SEHNR, CDR2 FQNEAQ (reference sequence).

This rearrangement joins TRBV18 to TRBJ2-7; no clear D gene. This CDR3 is 13 amino acids long. The V gene lost 3 bases and the J gene lost 4 bases, with 10 bases spanning the gap. Looked up from germline, CDR1 is KGHSH and CDR2 is LQKENI. CDR3 amino acids: CASSPVRVYEQYF. For the CDR3, the DNA is TGTGCCAGCTCACCCGTACGAGTTTACGAGCAGTACTTC. Together with reference TRBV18 and TRBJ2-7, the CDR3 gives the full variable domain: NAGVMQNPRHLVRRRGQEARLRCSPMKGHSHVYWYRQLPEEGLKFMVYLQKENIIDESGMPKERFSAEFPKEGPSILRIQQVVRGDSAAYFCASSPVRVYEQYFGPGTRLTVT.

The V gene is TRBV18, the J gene TRBJ2-5; 14 nucleotides match TRBD2. There are 16 residues in the CDR3. The germline V gene encodes CDR1 KGHSH and CDR2 LQKENI. V shed 9 bases, J shed 4 bases, and the junction held 10 bases outside the gene matches. CDR3 DNA sequence: TGTGCCAGACCGCCGGGACTAGCGGGAGTGGGAGAGACCCAGTACTTC. Its protein is CARPPGLAGVGETQYF. Full variable domain (missing parts from reference TRBV18 and TRBJ2-5): NAGVMQNPRHLVRRRGQEARLRCSPMKGHSHVYWYRQLPEEGLKFMVYLQKENIIDESGMPKERFSAEFPKEGPSILRIQQVVRGDSAAYFCARPPGLAGVGETQYFGPGTRLLVL.

The chain combines TRBV7-6 with TRBJ1-2; 8 nucleotides align to TRBD1. In germline, CDR1 is SGHVS, CDR2 FNYEAQ. Germline trimming cut 5 bases from V and 8 bases from J; bases unmatched to any gene: 13. CDR3 length equals 15 residues. The CDR3 is CASSPPGGLGRGYTF. CDR3 nucleotide sequence: TGTGCCAGCAGCCCACCAGGGGGCTTAGGGCGAGGCTACACCTTC.

The rearrangement joins TRBV27 to TRBJ2-7; D not resolved. Trimming removed 2 bases from V and 0 bases from J, with 5 bases in between. The CDR3 runs to 13 residues. The germline V gene encodes CDR1 MNHEY and CDR2 SMNVEV (reference sequence). CDR3 in amino acids: CASSLIFSYEQYF. Written as DNA, the CDR3 is TGTGCCAGCAGTTTAATCTTCTCCTACGAGCAGTACTTC.

This clone has more than one count but fewer than ten. CDR3 nucleotide sequence: TGTGCCAGCAGCCCAGGTGCGTCCGGGGAGCTGTTTTTT. Its translation is CASSPGASGELFF. The chain links TRBV7-2 to TRBJ2-2; the D is unclear. Between the trimmed V and J ends, which lost 5 bases and 6 bases, there was a span of 10 bases. Germline V gene sequence: CDR1 SGHTA, CDR2 FQGNSA. This CDR3 has 13 amino acids.

V and J are TRBV5-1 and TRBJ2-1; 8 bases align to TRBD2. The germline gives CDR1 SGHRS, CDR2 YFSETQ. This CDR3 spans 16 amino acids. V dropped 4 bases and J dropped 7; count of bases not matched to a gene: 13. In nucleotides, the CDR3 is TGCGCCAGCAGCCCCTATGCGCGGGAGGCTTCGAATGAGCAGTTCTTC. It specifies CASSPYAREASNEQFF.

This chain joins TRBV5-4 and TRBJ1-1, with TRBD1 as a possible D gene (5 bases). Deletions cut 5 bases from V and 2 bases from J, with 13 bases between. This CDR3 has 14 residues. Germline lookup yields CDR1 SGHNT and CDR2 YYREEE (reference sequence). The CDR3 DNA reads as TGTGCCAGCAGTTCGGTAGGGGTTAACACTGAAGCTTTCTTT. Translated, it gives CASSSVGVNTEAFF.

The chain combines TRBV7-2 with TRBJ1-2; TRBD1 might be the D (5 bases). This CDR3 spans 13 amino acids. The ends were cut back, 4 bases at V and 7 bases at J, with 13 bases in the middle. CDR1 and CDR2 from the germline V gene are SGHTA and FQGNSA. The CDR3 coding sequence is TGTGCCAGCAGCTACGACAGTTTTGGTGGCTACACCTTC. Translating gives CASSYDSFGGYTF.

The chain combines TRBV6-6 with TRBJ1-6; 9 nucleotides line up with TRBD1. Germline CDR1 and CDR2: MNHNY and SVGAGI (reference sequence). After removal of 7 bases from V and 7 bases from J, the junction contained 8 bases not matched to a gene. The CDR3 consists of 15 residues. The CDR3 nucleotides read TGTGCCAGCAACAACCCGGGGACAGGGAATTCACCCCTCCACTTT. As protein: CASNNPGTGNSPLHF.

The rearrangement joins TRBV2 to TRBJ2-5, with 13 bases identical to TRBD2. The CDR3 spans 16 residues. The V segment lost 2 bases and the J segment 4 bases; nucleotides outside the gene matches: 4. The germline V gene encodes CDR1 SNHLY and CDR2 FYNNEI. CDR3 in amino acids: CASSETSGRAGETQYF. In nucleotides, the CDR3 is TGTGCCAGCAGTGAAACTAGCGGGAGGGCCGGAGAGACCCAGTACTTC. Full variable domain (rest looked up from reference TRBV2 and TRBJ2-5): EPEVTQTPSHQVTQMGQEVILRCVPISNHLYFYWYRQILGQKVEFLVSFYNNEISEKSEIFDDQFSVERPDGSNFTLKIRSTKLEDSAMYFCASSETSGRAGETQYFGPGTRLLVL.

The chain couples TRBV27 to TRBJ1-6; D gene unclear. V dropped 2 bases and J dropped 7 bases, with 12 bases sitting between them. CDR1 and CDR2 from the germline V gene are MNHEY and SMNVEV (reference sequence). The CDR3 totals 15 residues. The DNA for the CDR3 is TGTGCCAGCAGTTTACGCATCGCGGAGAATTCACCCCTCCACTTT. Translation: CASSLRIAENSPLHF.

CDR3 protein: CASSPRTGIRSGANVLTF. The CDR3 coding sequence is TGTGCCAGCAGCCCCCGGACAGGGATTCGCTCTGGGGCCAACGTCCTGACTTTC. The chain joins TRBV9 to TRBJ2-6, with 8 bases aligning to TRBD1. Germline CDR1 and CDR2: SGDLS and YYNGEE. V dropped 4 bases and J dropped 0; count of bases not matched to a gene: 9. The CDR3 has 18 residues.

This chain uses TRBV30 with TRBJ2-7, with D possibly matching TRBD1 (5 bases). This CDR3 has 13 amino acids. Germline V gene data show CDR1 as GTSNPN and CDR2 as SVGIG (reference sequence). Trimming shortened V by 0 bases and J by 7 bases, and 13 bases separated the two germline ends. CDR3 bases: TGTGCCTGGAGTGTAACAGGAGTATGGGAGCAGTACTTC. It yields the protein CAWSVTGVWEQYF.

The chain uses TRBV3-1 (or the pseudogene TRBV3-2) and TRBJ2-2, with D unclear. Germline V lookup: CDR1 LGHDT, CDR2 YNNKEL (reference sequence). There are 14 residues in the CDR3. The ends were cut back, 1 base at V and 5 bases at J, with 8 bases in the middle. CDR3 coding DNA: TGTGCCAGCAGCCAAGTCCGCCAGACCGGGGAGCTGTTTTTT. Protein: CASSQVRQTGELFF.

The chain is built from TRBV4-1 and TRBJ2-3, with D possibly matching TRBD2 (5 bases). This CDR3 contains 20 residues. V lost 4 bases and J lost 0, with 26 bases in between. CDR1 is MGHRA, CDR2 YSYEKL, per germline. CDR3 in amino acids: CASSRFASIASGSSTDTQYF. The CDR3 region has the DNA TGCGCCAGCAGCCGGTTCGCCTCAATAGCGTCGGGATCTAGCACAGATACGCAGTATTTT.

The chain combines TRBV10-3 with TRBJ1-1; possibly TRBD1 for D (6 bases). This CDR3 comprises 14 residues. Germline CDR1 ENHRY, CDR2 SYGVKD. Trimming took off 7 bases at V and 1 base at J, with 13 bases between the two ends. CDR3 nucleotide sequence: TGTGCCATCACTGCGGTAGGGGGGAACACTGAAGCTTTCTTT. Translation gives CAITAVGGNTEAFF.

As DNA, the CDR3 is TGTGCCAGCAGCGAGACACAACCGAGGGCCTACGAGCAGTACTTC. This translates into CASSETQPRAYEQYF. The genes are TRBV5-6 and TRBJ2-7; tentative D call: TRBD2 (5 bases). The CDR3 has 15 residues. The germline V gene encodes CDR1 SGHDT and CDR2 YYEEEE. Trimming stripped 4 bases from V and 2 bases from J, with 16 bases between.

V and J are TRBV3-1 (or the pseudogene TRBV3-2) and TRBJ1-2, with 11 bases that match TRBD1. Germline V gene lookup returns CDR1 LGHDT and CDR2 YNNKEL (reference sequence). There are 16 residues in the CDR3. The trim removed 1 base at V and 7 bases at J, leaving 8 bases unmatched. The CDR3 region has the DNA TGTGCCAGCAGCCAAGTGCCGGGACAGGGGGGTTCTGGCTACACCTTC. As protein: CASSQVPGQGGSGYTF.

Written as DNA, the CDR3 is TGTGCCAGTAGTGCGGACAGGGAGAGGGCCCAGCATTTT. It yields the protein CASSADRERAQHF. The chain couples TRBV19 to TRBJ1-5; 8 bases are a match to TRBD1. V was pared by 5 bases and J by 11 bases, with 8 bases of the junction left unmatched. The CDR3 is made up of 13 amino acids. Germline values: CDR1 LNHDA, CDR2 SQIVND (reference sequence). Full variable domain (outside the CDR3, taken from reference TRBV19 and TRBJ1-5): DGGITQSPKYLFRKEGQNVTLSCEQNLNHDAMYWYRQDPGQGLRLIYYSQIVNDFQKGDIAEGYSVSREKKESFPLTVTSAQKNPTAFYLCASSADRERAQHFGDGTRLSIL.

This clone was seen a few times. The chain links TRBV4-1 to TRBJ1-1, with D tentatively TRBD1 (5 bases). Germline V lookup: CDR1 MGHRA, CDR2 YSYEKL. V lost 8 bases to trimming and J lost 5 bases, with 18 bases between them. The CDR3 has 14 residues. The CDR3 spells CASRGLTLGTEAFF. The CDR3 nucleotides are TGCGCCAGCCGGGGGTTGACGCTAGGAACTGAAGCTTTCTTT.

The CDR3 coding sequence is TGTGCCAGCAGCGTACAGGGTTTTGGTGGCTACACCTTC. It translates to CASSVQGFGGYTF. The V call is TRBV9, the J call TRBJ1-2; tentatively, D is TRBD1 (5 bases). Germline CDR1 reads SGDLS; CDR2 reads YYNGEE. V was trimmed by 1 base and J by 7 bases, leaving 11 bases between them. The CDR3 is made up of 13 amino acids.